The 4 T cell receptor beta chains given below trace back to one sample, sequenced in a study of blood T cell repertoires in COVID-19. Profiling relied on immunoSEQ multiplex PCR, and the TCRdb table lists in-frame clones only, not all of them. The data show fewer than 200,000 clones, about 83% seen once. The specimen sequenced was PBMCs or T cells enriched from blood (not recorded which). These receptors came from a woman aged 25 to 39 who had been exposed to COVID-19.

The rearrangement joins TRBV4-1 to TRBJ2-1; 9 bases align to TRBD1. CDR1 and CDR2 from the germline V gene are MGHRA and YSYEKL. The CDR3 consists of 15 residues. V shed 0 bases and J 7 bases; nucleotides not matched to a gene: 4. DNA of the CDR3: TGCGCCAGCAGCCAAGAAGGGACAGGGAGAAATGAGCAGTTCTTC. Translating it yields CASSQEGTGRNEQFF.

The CDR3 DNA reads TGTGCCAGCAAAAGGAGTATGGGGAACACTGAAGCTTTCTTT. Its protein product is CASKRSMGNTEAFF. V is TRBV6-5 and J is TRBJ1-1, with D uncertain. V was pared by 7 bases and J by 1 base, with 13 bases between. Germline V CDR1 and CDR2: MNHEY, SVGAGI. This CDR3 is 14 amino acids long.

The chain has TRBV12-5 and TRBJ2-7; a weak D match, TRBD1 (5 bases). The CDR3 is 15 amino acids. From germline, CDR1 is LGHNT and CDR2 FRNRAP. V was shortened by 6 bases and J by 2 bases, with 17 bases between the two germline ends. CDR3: CASGEDSLLTYEQYF. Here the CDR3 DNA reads TGTGCTAGTGGCGAAGACAGCCTTCTCACCTACGAGCAGTACTTC.

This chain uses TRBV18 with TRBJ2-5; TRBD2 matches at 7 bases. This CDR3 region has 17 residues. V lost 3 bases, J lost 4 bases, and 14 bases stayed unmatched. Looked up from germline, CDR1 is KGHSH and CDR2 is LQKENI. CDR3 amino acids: CASSPFHAGDRGETQYF. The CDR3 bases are TGTGCCAGCTCACCCTTTCATGCGGGGGATCGGGGAGAGACCCAGTACTTC.